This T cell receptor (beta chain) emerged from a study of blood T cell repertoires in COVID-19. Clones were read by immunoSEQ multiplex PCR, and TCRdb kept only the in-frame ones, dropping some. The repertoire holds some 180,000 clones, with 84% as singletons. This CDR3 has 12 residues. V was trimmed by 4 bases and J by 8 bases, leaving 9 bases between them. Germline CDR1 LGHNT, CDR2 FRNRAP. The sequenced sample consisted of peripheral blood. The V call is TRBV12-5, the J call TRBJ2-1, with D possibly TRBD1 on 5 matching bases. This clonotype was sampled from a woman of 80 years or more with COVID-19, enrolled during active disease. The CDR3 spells CASGSQGYEQFF. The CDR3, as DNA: TGTGCTAGTGGTTCCCAGGGATATGAGCAGTTCTTC.